The clone carrying this T cell receptor beta chain was observed at least ten times. TCRdb analysed the 5' RACE reads with MiXCR anew, one entry per CDR3 protein. The top ten hold 9.5% to 13% of the sample, which has about 39,000 distinct CDR3 sequences, around 5.8% seen once. The data are from a study of spatial heterogeneity in lung cancer. Time point: sample taken at primary tumor resection. The sequenced material consisted of unsorted whole RNA from tumor, nontumor lung or frozen PBMC. This receptor was identified in a male donor with early-stage non-small cell lung cancer. The source material was PBMCs, sampled at surgery.

Here the CDR3 reads CASSYSIYQPQHF. As DNA, the CDR3 is TGTGCCAGCAGTTACTCGATATACCAGCCCCAGCATTTT. The V gene is TRBV6-5, the J gene TRBJ1-5; unclear D gene. This CDR3 region has 13 residues. Germline lookup yields CDR1 MNHEY and CDR2 SVGAGI. V was cut by 0 bases and J by 7 bases, with 7 bases left in between.